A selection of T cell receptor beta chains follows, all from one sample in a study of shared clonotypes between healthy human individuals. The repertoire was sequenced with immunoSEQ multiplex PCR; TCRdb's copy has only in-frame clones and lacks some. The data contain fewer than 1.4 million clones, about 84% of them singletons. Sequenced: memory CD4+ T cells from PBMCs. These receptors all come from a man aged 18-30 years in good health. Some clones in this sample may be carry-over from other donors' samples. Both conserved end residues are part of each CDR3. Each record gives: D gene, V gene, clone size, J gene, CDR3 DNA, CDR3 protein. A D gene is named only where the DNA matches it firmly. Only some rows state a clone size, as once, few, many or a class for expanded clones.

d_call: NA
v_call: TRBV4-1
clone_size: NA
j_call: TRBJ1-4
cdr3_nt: TGCGCCAGCAGCCAAGAGGGGGACCTTTTTAAGGAAAAACTGTTTTTT
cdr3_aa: CASSQEGDLFKEKLFF

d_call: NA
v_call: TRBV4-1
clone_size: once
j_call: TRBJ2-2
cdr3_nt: TGCGCCAGCAGCCAAGATTGGCGGGACGCCGGGGAGCTGTTTTTT
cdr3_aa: CASSQDWRDAGELFF

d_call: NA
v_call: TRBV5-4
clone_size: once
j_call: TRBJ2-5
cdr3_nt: TGTGCCAGCAGCTTCGGGAGCCCCGGGGAGACCCAGTACTTC
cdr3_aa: CASSFGSPGETQYF

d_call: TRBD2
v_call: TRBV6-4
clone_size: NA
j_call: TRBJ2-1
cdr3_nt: TGTGCCAGCAGTGACTCGAGTCGGGGAGGGGATGAGCAGTTCTTC
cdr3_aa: CASSDSSRGGDEQFF

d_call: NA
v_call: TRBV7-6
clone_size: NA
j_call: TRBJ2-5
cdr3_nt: TGTGCCAGCAGCCAGATCCAAGAGACCCAGTACTTC
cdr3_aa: CASSQIQETQYF

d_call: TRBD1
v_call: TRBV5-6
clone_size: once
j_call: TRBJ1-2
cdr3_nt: TGTGCCAGCAGCATATTTCGACAGGGGGTAATCTATGGCTACACCTTC
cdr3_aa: CASSIFRQGVIYGYTF

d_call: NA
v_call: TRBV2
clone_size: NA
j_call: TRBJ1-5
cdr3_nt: TGTGCCAGCAGTCTTACAGGAGGGCAGCCCCAGCATTTT
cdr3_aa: CASSLTGGQPQHF

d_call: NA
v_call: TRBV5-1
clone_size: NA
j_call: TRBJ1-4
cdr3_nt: TGCGCCAGCAGCTTGGGGACAGCCAGCCATGAAAAACTGTTTTTT
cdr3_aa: CASSLGTASHEKLFF

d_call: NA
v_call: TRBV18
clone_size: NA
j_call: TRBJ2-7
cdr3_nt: TGTGCCAGCACCCTAATTGGACAAGACGAGCAGTACTTC
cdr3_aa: CASTLIGQDEQYF

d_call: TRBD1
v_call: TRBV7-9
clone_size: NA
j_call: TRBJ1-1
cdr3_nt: TGTGCCAGCAGCTTGGGACAGGGTATCCTTAAACCCGCGAACACTGAAGCTTTCTTT
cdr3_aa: CASSLGQGILKPANTEAFF

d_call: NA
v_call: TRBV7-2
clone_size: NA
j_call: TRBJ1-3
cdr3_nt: TGTGCCAGCAATTCAGGGGCCGCCTCTGGAAACACCATATATTTT
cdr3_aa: CASNSGAASGNTIYF

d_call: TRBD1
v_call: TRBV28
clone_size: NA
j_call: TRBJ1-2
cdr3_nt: TGTGCCAGCAGTTTCGGGACAGCAATTTCTAGCTATGGCTACACCTTC
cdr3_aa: CASSFGTAISSYGYTF

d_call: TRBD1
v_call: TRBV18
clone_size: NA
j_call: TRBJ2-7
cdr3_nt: TGTGCCAGCTCAATTGGACAGGTCGGTTGGGGCGAGCAGTACTTC
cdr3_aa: CASSIGQVGWGEQYF

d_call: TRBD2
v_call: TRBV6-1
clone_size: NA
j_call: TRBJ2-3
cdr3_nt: TGTGCCAGCAGTAGACTAGCGGGAAGCACAGATACGCAGTATTTT
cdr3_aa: CASSRLAGSTDTQYF

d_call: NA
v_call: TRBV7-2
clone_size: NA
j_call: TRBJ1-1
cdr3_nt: TGTGCCAGCAGCTTACAGTCGGTTTCTGAAGCTTTCTTT
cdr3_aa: CASSLQSVSEAFF

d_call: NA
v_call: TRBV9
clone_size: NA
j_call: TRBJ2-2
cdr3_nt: TGTGCCAGCAGCGTAGGTCCCAGACAGACCGGGGAGCTGTTTTTT
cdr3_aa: CASSVGPRQTGELFF

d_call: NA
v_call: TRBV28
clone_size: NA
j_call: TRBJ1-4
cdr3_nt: TGTGCCAGCAGTTTACCAGGGAATGAAAAACTGTTTTTT
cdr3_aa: CASSLPGNEKLFF

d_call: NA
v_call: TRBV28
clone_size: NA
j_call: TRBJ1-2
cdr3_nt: TGTGCCAGCTGCTTCGGGGGGAGCTATGGCTACACCTTC
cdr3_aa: CASCFGGSYGYTF

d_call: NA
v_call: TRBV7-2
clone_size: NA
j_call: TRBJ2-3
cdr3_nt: TGTGCCAGCAGCTTAGCTAGGGGGAGAGATACGCAGTATTTT
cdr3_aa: CASSLARGRDTQYF

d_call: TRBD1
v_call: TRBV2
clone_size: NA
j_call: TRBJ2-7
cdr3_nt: TGTGCCAGCAGCGAGACAGGGTCCTACGAGCAGTACTTC
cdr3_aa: CASSETGSYEQYF

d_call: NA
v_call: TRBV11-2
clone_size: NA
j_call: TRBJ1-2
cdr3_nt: TGTGCCAGCAGCTTGGGACCCTATGGCTACACCTTC
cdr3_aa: CASSLGPYGYTF

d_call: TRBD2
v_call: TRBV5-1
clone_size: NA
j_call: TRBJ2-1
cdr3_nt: TGCGCCAGCAGCGGGCCGACTAGCGGGAGGAGTGAGCAGTTCTTC
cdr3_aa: CASSGPTSGRSEQFF

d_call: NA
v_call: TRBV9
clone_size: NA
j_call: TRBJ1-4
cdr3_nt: TGTGCCAGCAGCCCGGCCTTGTCAGGGGTTGAAAAACTGTTTTTT
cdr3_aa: CASSPALSGVEKLFF

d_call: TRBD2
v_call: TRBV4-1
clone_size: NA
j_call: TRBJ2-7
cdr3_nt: TGCGCCAGCAGCCAAGATTGGCTAGCGGGCTCCTACGAGCAGTACTTC
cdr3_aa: CASSQDWLAGSYEQYF

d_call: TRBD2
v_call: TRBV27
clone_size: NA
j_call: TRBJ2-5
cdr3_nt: TGTGCCAGCAGCCAAGCGGGAGAACTAGAGACCCAGTACTTC
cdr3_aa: CASSQAGELETQYF

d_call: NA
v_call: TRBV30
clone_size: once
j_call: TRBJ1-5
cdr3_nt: TGTGCCTGGAGTCTAGGGAATCAGCCCCAGCATTTT
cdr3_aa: CAWSLGNQPQHF

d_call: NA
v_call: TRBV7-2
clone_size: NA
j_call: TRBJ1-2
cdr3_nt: TGTGCCAGCAGCCCCCGCCCCAGCCAGGACTGGTTGTGGACCTTC
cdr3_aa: CASSPRPSQDWLWTF

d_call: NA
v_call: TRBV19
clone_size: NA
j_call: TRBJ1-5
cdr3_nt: TGTGCCAGTAGTTCCTCCCCCGGGGGCTCGGGCCAGCCCCAGCATTTT
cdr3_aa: CASSSSPGGSGQPQHF

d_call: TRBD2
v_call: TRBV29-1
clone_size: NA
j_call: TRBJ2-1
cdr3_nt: TGCAGCGTAGTAATAGCGGGAGGAGGCCGCTCCTACAATGAGCAGTTCTTC
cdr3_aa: CSVVIAGGGRSYNEQFF

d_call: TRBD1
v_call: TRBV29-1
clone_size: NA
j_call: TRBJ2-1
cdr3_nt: TGCAGCGCCTTCGACAGGGGAATTAGAAATGAGCAGTTCTTC
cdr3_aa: CSAFDRGIRNEQFF

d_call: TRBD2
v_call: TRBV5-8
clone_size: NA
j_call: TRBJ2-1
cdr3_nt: TGTGCCAGCAGCGCCTCCGGGACTAGCGGGGTTTACAATGAGCAGTTCTTC
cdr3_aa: CASSASGTSGVYNEQFF

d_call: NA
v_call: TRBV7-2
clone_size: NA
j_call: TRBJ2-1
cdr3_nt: TGTGCCAGCAGCTGGTACAATGAGCAGTTCTTC
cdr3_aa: CASSWYNEQFF

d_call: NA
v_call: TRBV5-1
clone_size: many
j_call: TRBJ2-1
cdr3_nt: TGCGCCAGCAGCTTGCGGGAGAGCTCCTACAATGAGCAGTTCTTC
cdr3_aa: CASSLRESSYNEQFF

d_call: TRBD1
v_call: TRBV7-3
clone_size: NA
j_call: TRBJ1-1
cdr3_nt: TGTGCCAGCAGCTTTCAGGGGGACACTGAAGCTTTCTTT
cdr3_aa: CASSFQGDTEAFF

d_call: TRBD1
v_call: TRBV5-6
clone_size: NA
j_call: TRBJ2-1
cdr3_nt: TGTGCAGCTACCCGACAGGGGGTCTACAATGAGCAGTTCTTC
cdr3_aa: CAATRQGVYNEQFF

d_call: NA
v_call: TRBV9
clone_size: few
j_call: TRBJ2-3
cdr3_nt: TGTGCCAGCAGCGTAGGTCCCGATCAAGATACGCAGTATTTT
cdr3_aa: CASSVGPDQDTQYF

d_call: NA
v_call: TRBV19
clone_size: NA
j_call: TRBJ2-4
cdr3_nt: TGTGCCAGTAGAGGTCGGGGTGGCAAAAACATTCAGTACTTC
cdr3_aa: CASRGRGGKNIQYF

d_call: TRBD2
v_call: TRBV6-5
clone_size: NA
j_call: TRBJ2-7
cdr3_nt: TGTGCCAGCAGTCGAGGCGGGAGGGGCGAGCAGTACTTC
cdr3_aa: CASSRGGRGEQYF

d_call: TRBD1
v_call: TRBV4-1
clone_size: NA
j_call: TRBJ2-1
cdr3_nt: TGCGCCAGCAGCCAGGACAGGGGGCCAACCGGAGAGCAGTTCTTC
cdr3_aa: CASSQDRGPTGEQFF

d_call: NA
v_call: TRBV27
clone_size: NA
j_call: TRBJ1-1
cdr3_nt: TGTGCCAGCAGTTTATCAGGGCTAGGTGAAGCTTTCTTT
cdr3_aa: CASSLSGLGEAFF

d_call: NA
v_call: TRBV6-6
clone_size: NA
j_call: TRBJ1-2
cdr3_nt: TGTGCCAGCAGTCCTCAAACAGTTTTAGGCGGCTACACCTTC
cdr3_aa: CASSPQTVLGGYTF

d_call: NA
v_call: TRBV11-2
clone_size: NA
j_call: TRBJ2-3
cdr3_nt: TGTGCCAGCAGCTCTGAGGGGAGCACAGATACGCAGTATTTT
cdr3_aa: CASSSEGSTDTQYF

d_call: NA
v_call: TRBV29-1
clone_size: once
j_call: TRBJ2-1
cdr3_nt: TGCAGCGTGGCTACCCAGGCCTTCTCCTACAATGAGCAGTTCTTC
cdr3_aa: CSVATQAFSYNEQFF

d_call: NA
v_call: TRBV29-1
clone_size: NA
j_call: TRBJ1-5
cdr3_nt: TGCAGCGTTCAGGGAGGAAACAGCAATCAGCCCCAGCATTTT
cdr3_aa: CSVQGGNSNQPQHF

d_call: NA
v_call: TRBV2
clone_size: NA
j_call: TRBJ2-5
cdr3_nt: TGTGCCAGCAGTGATCGTAGGGAGACCCAGTACTTC
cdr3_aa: CASSDRRETQYF

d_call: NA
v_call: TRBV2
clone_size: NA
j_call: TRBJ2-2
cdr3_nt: TGTGCCAGCAGAGGGACCGTGAACACCGGGGAGCTGTTTTTT
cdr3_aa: CASRGTVNTGELFF

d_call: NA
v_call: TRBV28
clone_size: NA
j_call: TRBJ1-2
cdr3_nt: TGTGCCAGCATCTTGGGGTCCTCTTTAGCCTATGGCTACACCTTC
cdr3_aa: CASILGSSLAYGYTF

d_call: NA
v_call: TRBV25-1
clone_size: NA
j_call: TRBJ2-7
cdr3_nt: TGTGCCAGCAGTCGAGGGGGGGGAGACGAGCAGTACTTC
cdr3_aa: CASSRGGGDEQYF

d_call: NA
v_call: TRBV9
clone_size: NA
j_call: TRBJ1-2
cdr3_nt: TGTGCCAGCAGCGAACCAAAAGGGATGCTCGGTGGCTACACCTTC
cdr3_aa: CASSEPKGMLGGYTF

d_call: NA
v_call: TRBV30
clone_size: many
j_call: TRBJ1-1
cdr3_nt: TGTGCCTGGACAGGGAAGGGAGGGAACACTGAAGCTTTCTTT
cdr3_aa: CAWTGKGGNTEAFF

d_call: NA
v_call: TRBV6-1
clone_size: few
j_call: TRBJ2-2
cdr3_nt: TGTGCCAGCAGTGTTGAAGCGTACGCGAACACCGGGGAGCTGTTTTTT
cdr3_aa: CASSVEAYANTGELFF

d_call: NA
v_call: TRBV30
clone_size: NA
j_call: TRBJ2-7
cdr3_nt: TGTGCCTGGAGCCCAAGTAGCTACGAGCAGTACTTC
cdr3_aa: CAWSPSSYEQYF

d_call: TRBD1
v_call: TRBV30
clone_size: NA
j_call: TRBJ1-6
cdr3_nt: TGTGCCTGGAGTCTCGGACAGGGTTCACCCCTCCACTTT
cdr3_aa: CAWSLGQGSPLHF